Described below is a single T cell receptor beta chain sequence and its context. Its antigen is not identified. The CDR3 covers 16 residues. The germline V and J ends were trimmed by 2 bases and 2 bases, with 14 bases remaining between them. Germline CDR1 is MNHEY and CDR2 is SVGAGI. Unique molecular identifiers were present in the TCR beta cDNA libraries. Around 500,000 cDNA molecules were obtained per 1 to 10 million input T cells. Using its own MiXCR run on the PCR reads, TCRdb lists one record per CDR3 protein. The data show fewer than 700,000 distinct CDR3 sequences, roughly 40% seen once. The record originates from a study of post-analysis software for immune sequencing data. Whole-study findings and limits: Pronounced co-clustering by F measure was evident among identically batched samples. Comparison with controls showed significantly lower normalized Chao1 diversity in multiple sclerosis patients. Among 5 or 6 TRBV segments more frequent in patients than controls were TRBV5-6, TRBV5-1 and TRBV20-1.

This receptor was taken from a girl aged 10-17 years with multiple sclerosis. Source material: blood. This chain connects TRBV6-5 to TRBJ2-3; D is uncertain. DNA for the CDR3: TGTGCCAGCAGTTACGAGCCCCGATCTAACACAGATACGCAGTATTTT. Its translation is CASSYEPRSNTDTQYF.